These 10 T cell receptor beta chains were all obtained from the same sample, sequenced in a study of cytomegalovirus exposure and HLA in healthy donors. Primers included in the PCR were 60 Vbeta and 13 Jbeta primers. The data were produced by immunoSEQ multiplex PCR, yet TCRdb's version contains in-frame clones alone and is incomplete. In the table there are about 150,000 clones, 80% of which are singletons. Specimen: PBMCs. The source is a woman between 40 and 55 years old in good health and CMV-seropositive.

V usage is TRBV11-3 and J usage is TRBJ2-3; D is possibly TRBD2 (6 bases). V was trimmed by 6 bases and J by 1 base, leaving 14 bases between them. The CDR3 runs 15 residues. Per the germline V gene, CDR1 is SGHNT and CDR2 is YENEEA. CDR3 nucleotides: TGTGCCAGCAGGGTTCGGGAGCGGGGCACAGATACGCAGTATTTT. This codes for CASRVRERGTDTQYF.

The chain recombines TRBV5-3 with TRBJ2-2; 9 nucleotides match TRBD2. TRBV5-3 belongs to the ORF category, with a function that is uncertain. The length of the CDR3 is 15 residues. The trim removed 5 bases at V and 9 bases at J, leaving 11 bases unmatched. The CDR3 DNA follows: TGTGCCAGAAGGGCCGGGACTAGCCAACAATGGGAGCTGTTTTTT. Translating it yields CARRAGTSQQWELFF.

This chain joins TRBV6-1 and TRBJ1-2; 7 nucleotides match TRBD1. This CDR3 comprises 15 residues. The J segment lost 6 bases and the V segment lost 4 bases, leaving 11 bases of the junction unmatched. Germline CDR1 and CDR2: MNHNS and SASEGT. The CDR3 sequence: CASSVPRGSRDGYTF. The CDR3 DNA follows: TGTGCCAGCAGTGTGCCCAGGGGGAGTAGAGATGGCTACACCTTC.

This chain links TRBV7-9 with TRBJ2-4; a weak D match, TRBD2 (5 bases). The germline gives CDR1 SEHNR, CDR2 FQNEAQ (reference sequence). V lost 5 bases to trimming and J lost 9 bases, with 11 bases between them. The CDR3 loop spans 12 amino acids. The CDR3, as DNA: TGTGCCAGCAGCCCGGTGGGGAGCATTCAGTACTTC. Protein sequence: CASSPVGSIQYF.

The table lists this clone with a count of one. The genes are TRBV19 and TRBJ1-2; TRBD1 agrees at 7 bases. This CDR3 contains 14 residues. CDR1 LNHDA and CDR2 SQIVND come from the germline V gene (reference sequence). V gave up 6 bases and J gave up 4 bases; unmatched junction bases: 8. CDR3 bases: TGTGCCAGTAGCCTAGGAAGGACAGGCTATGGCTACACCTTC. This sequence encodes CASSLGRTGYGYTF. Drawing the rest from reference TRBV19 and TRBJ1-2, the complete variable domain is DGGITQSPKYLFRKEGQNVTLSCEQNLNHDAMYWYRQDPGQGLRLIYYSQIVNDFQKGDIAEGYSVSREKKESFPLTVTSAQKNPTAFYLCASSLGRTGYGYTFGSGTRLTVV.

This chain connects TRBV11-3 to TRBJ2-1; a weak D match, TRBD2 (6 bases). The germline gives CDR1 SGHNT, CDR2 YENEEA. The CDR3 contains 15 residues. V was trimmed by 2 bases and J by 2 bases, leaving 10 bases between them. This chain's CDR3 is CASSLRLVAYNEQFF. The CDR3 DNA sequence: TGTGCCAGCAGCTTACGACTAGTGGCCTACAATGAGCAGTTCTTC.

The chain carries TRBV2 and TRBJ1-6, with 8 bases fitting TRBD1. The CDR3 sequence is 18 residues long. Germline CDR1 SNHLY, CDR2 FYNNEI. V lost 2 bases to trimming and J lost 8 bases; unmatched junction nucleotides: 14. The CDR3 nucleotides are TGTGCCAGCAGTGAATTTCGGAGAGTAGGGACAGGACATTCACCCCTCCACTTT. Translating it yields CASSEFRRVGTGHSPLHF.

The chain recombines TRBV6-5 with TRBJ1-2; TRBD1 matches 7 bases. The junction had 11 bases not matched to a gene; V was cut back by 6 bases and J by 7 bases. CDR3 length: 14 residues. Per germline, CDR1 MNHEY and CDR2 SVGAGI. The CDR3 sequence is CASSRDRESGGYTF. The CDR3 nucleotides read TGTGCCAGCAGCCGCGACAGGGAATCTGGTGGCTACACCTTC.

The CDR3 DNA reads TGTGCCAGCTCAGAGACAGGGAACTACGAGCAGTACTTC. Encoded protein: CASSETGNYEQYF. The gene calls are TRBV18 and TRBJ2-7; 7 positions match TRBD1. The CDR3 has 13 residues. Per the germline V gene, CDR1 is KGHSH and CDR2 is LQKENI. V lost 5 bases to trimming and J lost 3 bases; unmatched junction nucleotides: 4.

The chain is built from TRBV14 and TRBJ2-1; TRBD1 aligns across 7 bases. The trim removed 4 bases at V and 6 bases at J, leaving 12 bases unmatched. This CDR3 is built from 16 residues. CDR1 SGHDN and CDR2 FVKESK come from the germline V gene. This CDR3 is CASSPQGVSRGNEQFF. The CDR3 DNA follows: TGTGCCAGCAGCCCTCAGGGGGTCAGTAGGGGCAATGAGCAGTTCTTC.